This TCR beta chain was observed in a study of shared clonotypes between healthy human individuals. Clones were sequenced by immunoSEQ multiplex PCR, and TCRdb holds only the in-frame ones, with some missing. The sample contains about 2 million clones, 90% to 95% of which appear only once. All the donors were Caucasian adults who lived in Nashville, Tennessee. A CD45RA+ naive subset and a CD45RA-negative memory subset were split from CD4+ cells. V shed 5 bases, J shed 3 bases, and the junction held 4 bases outside the gene matches. The CDR3 has 15 residues. The germline CDR1 and CDR2 sequences are SNHLY and FYNNEI.

The J gene is TRBJ2-2, the V gene TRBV2; TRBD2 matches 9 bases. The sample taken for sequencing was naive CD4+ T cells sorted from blood. Subset in this sample: CD45RA+ positively selected. The clonotype originates from a young man in good health. For the CDR3, the DNA is TGTGCCAGCAGTAGGACTAGCGTGTACACCGGGGAGCTGTTTTTT. Translating it yields CASSRTSVYTGELFF.